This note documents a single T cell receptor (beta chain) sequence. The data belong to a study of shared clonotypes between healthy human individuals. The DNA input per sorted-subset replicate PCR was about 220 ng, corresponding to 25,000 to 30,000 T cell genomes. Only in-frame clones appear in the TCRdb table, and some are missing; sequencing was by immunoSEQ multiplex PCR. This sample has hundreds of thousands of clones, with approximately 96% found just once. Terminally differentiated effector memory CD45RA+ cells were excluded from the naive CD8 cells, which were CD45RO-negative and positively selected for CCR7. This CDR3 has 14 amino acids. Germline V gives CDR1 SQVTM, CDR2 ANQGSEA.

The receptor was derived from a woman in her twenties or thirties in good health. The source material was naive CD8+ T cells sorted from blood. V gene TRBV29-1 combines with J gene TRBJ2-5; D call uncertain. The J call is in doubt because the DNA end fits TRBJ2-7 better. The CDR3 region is CSVEGAGTRGEQYF. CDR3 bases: TGCAGCGTTGAAGGCGCAGGAACGAGAGGCGAGCAGTACTTC.